This record covers a single TCR beta chain. The sample belongs to a study of T-cell memory formation after mild COVID-19. Looking at the study overall: Largely donor-specific sequence clusters came from two donors.

V shed 2 bases and J shed 4 bases, with 7 bases lying between them. Germline V lookup: CDR1 SGDLS, CDR2 YYNGEE. The CDR3 length is 14 residues. TCRdb fed the 5' RACE reads into MiXCR, producing one record per CDR3 protein. The sample carries about 350,000 distinct CDR3 sequences, roughly an eighth recorded once. The V and J genes are TRBV9 and TRBJ1-6, with D tentatively TRBD1 (5 bases). This receptor was identified in a man aged 18 to 30 who had mild COVID-19 (a few samples of this study predate the infection). Cell type and time point are not known. Sequencing was carried out using PBMCs or a T cell subset sorted from them (not recorded which). CDR3 nucleotides: TGTGCCAGCAGCGTCAGGGTATATAATTCACCCCTCCACTTT. Protein: CASSVRVYNSPLHF.